This TCR beta chain was sequenced for a study of CD8 T cells in ankylosing spondylitis. Trimming took 8 bases from V and 0 from J, leaving 16 bases between them. Germline assignment: CDR1 SQVTM and CDR2 ANQGSEA. This CDR3 comprises 14 residues. In its sample, this clonotype was seen many times. TCRdb redid the calling of the 5' RACE reads with MiXCR, one entry per CDR3 protein. The table shows under 120,000 distinct CDR3 sequences, with nearly 25% occurring only once. The chain is built from TRBV29-1 and TRBJ1-1; TRBD1 is a possible D gene (5 bases). This TCR derives from a male donor with ankylosing spondylitis. The sample was synovial fluid, either unsorted or a sorted T cell fraction (not recorded which). Here the CDR3 reads CSYKRGGMNTEAFF. The CDR3 DNA reads as TGCAGCTATAAAAGGGGAGGGATGAACACTGAAGCTTTCTTT.